This T cell receptor (beta chain) was documented in a study of PD-L1 blockade in urothelial cancer. Overall study: Beginning in about 2014, patients received atezolizumab, given as 1,200 mg intravenously every 3 weeks. At 3 weeks after treatment start (second dose) and again at 6 weeks, blood was analyzed. Blood samples had a median of 141,255 T cells, more than 65,000 unique TCRs, and clonality approximately 0.085. Prior chemotherapy ranged from 0 to 3 regimens per patient.

TCRdb's copy holds only in-frame clones and misses some; the assay was immunoSEQ multiplex PCR. The sample shows tens of thousands of clones, 84% of them seen only once. Trimming took 4 bases from V and 11 from J; bases not matched to a gene: 18. Germline V gene data show CDR1 as SGHNT and CDR2 as YYREEE (reference sequence). The length of the CDR3 is 16 residues. As for time point: pretreatment peripheral blood. The source was PBMCs, collected around atezolizumab (anti-PD-L1) treatment. The rearrangement uses TRBV5-4 and TRBJ2-1; TRBD1 agrees at 7 bases. The clonotype comes from a woman between 70 and 85 years old with urothelial cancer. This CDR3 is CASSPSPGQPGMKQFF. The CDR3 bases are TGTGCCAGCAGCCCCTCCCCGGGACAGCCGGGAATGAAGCAGTTCTTC.